This T cell receptor (beta chain) was sequenced in a study of T cells after yellow fever vaccination. In TCRdb, the 5' RACE reads were re-called with MiXCR into one record per CDR3 protein. The sample gives roughly 300,000 distinct CDR3 sequences, roughly 7% of which show up once; over 15% is in the top ten. The sequence derives from a young man who received the YFV17D yellow fever vaccine. The specimen comprised PBMCs, sampled about 49 days after the first yellow fever vaccination.

CDR3 DNA sequence: TGTGCCAGCAGCTCGTTGGGGGGCTACACTGAAGCTTTCTTT. This encodes CASSSLGGYTEAFF. V is TRBV7-2 and J is TRBJ1-1; D might be TRBD1 (6 bases). Trimming cost V 4 bases and J 3 bases, with 12 bases left between them. There are 14 residues in the CDR3. Germline V gene sequence: CDR1 SGHTA, CDR2 FQGNSA. The full variable domain, in which reference TRBV7-2 and TRBJ1-1 provide the parts outside the CDR3, is GAGVSQSPSNKVTEKGKDVELRCDPISGHTALYWYRQSLGQGLEFLIYFQGNSAPDKSGLPSDRFSAERTGGSVSTLTIQRTQQEDSAVYLCASSSLGGYTEAFFGQGTRLTVV.